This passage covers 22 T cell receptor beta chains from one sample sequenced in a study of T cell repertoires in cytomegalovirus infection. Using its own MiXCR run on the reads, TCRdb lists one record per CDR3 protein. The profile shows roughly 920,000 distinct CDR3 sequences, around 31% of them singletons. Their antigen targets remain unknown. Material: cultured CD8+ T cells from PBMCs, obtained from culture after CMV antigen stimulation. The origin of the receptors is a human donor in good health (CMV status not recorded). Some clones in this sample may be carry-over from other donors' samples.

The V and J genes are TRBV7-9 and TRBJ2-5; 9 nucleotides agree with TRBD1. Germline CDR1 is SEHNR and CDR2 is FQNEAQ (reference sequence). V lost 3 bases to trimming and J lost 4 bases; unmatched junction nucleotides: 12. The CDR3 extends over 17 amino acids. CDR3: CASSFPRQGDRRETQYF. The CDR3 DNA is TGTGCCAGCAGCTTCCCAAGACAGGGGGATAGAAGAGAGACCCAGTACTTC.

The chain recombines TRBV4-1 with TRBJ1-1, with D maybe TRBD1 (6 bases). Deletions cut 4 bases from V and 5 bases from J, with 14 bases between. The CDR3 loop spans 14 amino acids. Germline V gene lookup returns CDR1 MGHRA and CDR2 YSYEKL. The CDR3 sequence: CASSRTGYATEAFF. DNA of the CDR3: TGCGCCAGCAGCCGCACAGGGTACGCTACTGAAGCTTTCTTT.

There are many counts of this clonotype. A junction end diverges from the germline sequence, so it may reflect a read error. In DNA, the CDR3 is TGTGCCAGCAGCTTAGCCCCGGGAGCTAACTATGGCTACACCTTC. Encoded protein: CASSLAPGANYGYTF. This chain joins TRBV12-3 or TRBV12-4 and TRBJ1-2; D call uncertain. The CDR3 loop spans 15 amino acids.

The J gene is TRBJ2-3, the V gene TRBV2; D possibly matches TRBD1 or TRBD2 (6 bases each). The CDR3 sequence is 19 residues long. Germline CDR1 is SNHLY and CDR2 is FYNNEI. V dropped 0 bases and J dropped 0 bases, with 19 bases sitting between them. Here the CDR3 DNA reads TGTGCCAGCAGTGAAGCTGAGGGTGGACCGGGGGCCAGCACAGATACGCAGTATTTT. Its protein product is CASSEAEGGPGASTDTQYF.

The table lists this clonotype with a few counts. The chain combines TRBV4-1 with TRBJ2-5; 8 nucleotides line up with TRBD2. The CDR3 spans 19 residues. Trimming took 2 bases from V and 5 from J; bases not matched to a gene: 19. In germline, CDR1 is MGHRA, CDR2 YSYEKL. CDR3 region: CASSQRGISVTSVGETQYF. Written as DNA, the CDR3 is TGCGCCAGCAGCCAAAGGGGGATTTCGGTGACTAGCGTAGGGGAGACCCAGTACTTC.

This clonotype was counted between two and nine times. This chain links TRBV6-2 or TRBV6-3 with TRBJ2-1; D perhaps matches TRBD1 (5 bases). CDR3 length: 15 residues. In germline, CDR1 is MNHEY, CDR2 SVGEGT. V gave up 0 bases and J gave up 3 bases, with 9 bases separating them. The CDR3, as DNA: TGTGCCAGCAGTTACTCGGACATCCTCTACAATGAGCAGTTCTTC. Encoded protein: CASSYSDILYNEQFF.

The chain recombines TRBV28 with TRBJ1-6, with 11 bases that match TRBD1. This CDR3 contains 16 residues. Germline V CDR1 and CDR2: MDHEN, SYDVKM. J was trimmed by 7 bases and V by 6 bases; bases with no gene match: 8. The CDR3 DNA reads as TGTGCCAGCAGGATACAAGGACAGGGGGCAAATTCACCCCTCCACTTT. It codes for CASRIQGQGANSPLHF.

The CDR3 protein is CASSYWAEYTDTQYF. The DNA of the CDR3 is TGTGCCAGCAGTTACTGGGCAGAATACACAGATACGCAGTATTTT. V usage is TRBV6-2 or TRBV6-3 and J usage is TRBJ2-3; D unclear. CDR1 is MNHEY and CDR2 is SVGEGT in the germline V gene. The CDR3 loop spans 15 amino acids. V was shortened by 1 base and J by 2 bases, with 10 bases between the two germline ends.

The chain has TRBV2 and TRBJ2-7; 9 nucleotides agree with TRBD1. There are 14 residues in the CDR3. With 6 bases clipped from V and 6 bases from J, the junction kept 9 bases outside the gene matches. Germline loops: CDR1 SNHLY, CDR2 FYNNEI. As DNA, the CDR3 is TGTGCCAGCAGGAGAGTAGGACAGGGGTTCGAGCAGTACTTC. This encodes CASRRVGQGFEQYF. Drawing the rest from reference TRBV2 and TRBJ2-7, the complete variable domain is EPEVTQTPSHQVTQMGQEVILRCVPISNHLYFYWYRQILGQKVEFLVSFYNNEISEKSEIFDDQFSVERPDGSNFTLKIRSTKLEDSAMYFCASRRVGQGFEQYFGPGTRLTVT.

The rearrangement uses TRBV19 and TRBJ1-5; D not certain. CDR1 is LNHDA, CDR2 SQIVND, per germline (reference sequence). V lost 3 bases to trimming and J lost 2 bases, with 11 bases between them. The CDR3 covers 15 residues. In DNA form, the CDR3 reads TGTGCCAGTAGTATGATGGGCAAGGGCAATCAGCCCCAGCATTTT. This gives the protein CASSMMGKGNQPQHF.

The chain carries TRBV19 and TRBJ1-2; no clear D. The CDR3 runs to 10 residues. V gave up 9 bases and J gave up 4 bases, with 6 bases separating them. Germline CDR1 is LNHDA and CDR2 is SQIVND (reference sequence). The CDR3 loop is CASGPYGYTF. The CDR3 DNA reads TGTGCCAGCGGACCCTATGGCTACACCTTC.

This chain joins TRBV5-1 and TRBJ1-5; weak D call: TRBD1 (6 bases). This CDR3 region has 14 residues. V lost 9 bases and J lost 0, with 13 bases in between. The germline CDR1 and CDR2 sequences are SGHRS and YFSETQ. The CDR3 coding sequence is TGCGCCATTTTTGGGGGGCGTAGCAATCAGCCCCAGCATTTT. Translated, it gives CAIFGGRSNQPQHF.

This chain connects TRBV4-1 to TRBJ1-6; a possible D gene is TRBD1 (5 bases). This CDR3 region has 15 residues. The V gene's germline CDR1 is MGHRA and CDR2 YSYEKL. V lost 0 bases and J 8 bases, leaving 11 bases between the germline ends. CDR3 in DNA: TGCGCCAGCAGCCAAGACGACAGCGCATATTCACCCCTCCACTTT. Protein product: CASSQDDSAYSPLHF.

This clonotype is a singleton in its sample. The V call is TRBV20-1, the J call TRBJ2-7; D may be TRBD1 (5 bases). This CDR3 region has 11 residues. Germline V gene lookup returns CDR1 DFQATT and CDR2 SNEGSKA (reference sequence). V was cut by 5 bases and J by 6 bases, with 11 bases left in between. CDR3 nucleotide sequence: TGCAGTGCTGGCGCAGGGCGCGAGCAGTACTTC. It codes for CSAGAGREQYF.

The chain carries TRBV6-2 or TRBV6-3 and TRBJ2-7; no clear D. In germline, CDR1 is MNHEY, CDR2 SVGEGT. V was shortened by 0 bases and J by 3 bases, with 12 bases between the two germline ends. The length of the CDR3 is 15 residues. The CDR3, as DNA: TGTGCCAGCAGTTACTCGAATGCACTCTACTACGAGCAGTACTTC. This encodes CASSYSNALYYEQYF.

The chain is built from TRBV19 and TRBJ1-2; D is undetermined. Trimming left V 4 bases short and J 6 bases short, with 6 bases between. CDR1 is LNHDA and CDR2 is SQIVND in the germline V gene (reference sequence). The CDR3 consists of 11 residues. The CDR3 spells CASSRPDGYTF. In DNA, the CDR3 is TGTGCCAGTAGTAGACCGGATGGCTACACCTTC.

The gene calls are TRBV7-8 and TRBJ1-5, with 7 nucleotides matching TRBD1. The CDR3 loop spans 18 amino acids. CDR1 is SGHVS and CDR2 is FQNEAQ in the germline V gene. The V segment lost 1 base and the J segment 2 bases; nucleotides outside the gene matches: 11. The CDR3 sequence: CASSLESFNRGGNQPQHF. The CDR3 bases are TGTGCCAGCAGCTTAGAGAGTTTTAACAGGGGAGGCAATCAGCCCCAGCATTTT.

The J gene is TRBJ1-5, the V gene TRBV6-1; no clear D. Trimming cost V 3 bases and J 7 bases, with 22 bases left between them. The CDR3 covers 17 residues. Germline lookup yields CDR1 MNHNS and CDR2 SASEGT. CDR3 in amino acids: CASSERPSPTPRQPQHF. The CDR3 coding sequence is TGTGCCAGCAGTGAGCGACCTAGTCCAACCCCCCGCCAGCCCCAGCATTTT.

CDR3 coding DNA: TGCGCCAGCAGCCAAGTTGTAGCAGCAGATACGCAGTATTTT. Amino acids: CASSQVVAADTQYF. This chain connects TRBV4-1 to TRBJ2-3; D gene ambiguous. Trimming left V 1 base short and J 4 bases short, with 9 bases between. CDR1 MGHRA and CDR2 YSYEKL come from the germline V gene. The CDR3 length is 14 residues.

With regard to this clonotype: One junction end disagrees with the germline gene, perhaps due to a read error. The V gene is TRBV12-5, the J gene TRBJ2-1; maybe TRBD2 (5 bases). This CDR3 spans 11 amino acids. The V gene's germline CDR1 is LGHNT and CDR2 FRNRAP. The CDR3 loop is CTSGLGIEQFF. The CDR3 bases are TGTACTAGTGGCCTCGGAATTGAGCAGTTCTTC.

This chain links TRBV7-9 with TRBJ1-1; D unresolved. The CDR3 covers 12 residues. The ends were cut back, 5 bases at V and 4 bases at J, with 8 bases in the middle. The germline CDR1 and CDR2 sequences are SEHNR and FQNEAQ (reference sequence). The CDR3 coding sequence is TGTGCCAGCAGCGACCGGGCCACTGAAGCTTTCTTT. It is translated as CASSDRATEAFF.

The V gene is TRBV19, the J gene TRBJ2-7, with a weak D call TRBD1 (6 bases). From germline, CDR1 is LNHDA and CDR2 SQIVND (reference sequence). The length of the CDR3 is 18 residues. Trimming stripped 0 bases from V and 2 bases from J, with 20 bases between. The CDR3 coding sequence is TGTGCCAGTAGTATAGATCTATGGGGGCAGACGGGCGCCTACGAGCAGTACTTC. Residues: CASSIDLWGQTGAYEQYF.